Below, 3 T cell receptor beta chains from the same sample are listed, as sequenced in a study of Graves' ophthalmopathy and Graves' hyperthyroidism. Amplification of TCR beta CDR3 regions used RNA transcripts. Second-round multiplex PCR came after first-round RT-PCR with HTBI primers. TCRdb analysed the multiplex PCR reads with MiXCR anew, one entry per CDR3 protein. Here the sample spans about 1.2 million distinct CDR3 sequences, about 35% being singletons. The specimen sequenced was peripheral blood or thyroid tissue (not recorded which). The origin of the receptors is an adult man with Graves' hyperthyroidism.

The chain uses TRBV10-3 and TRBJ1-2; D might be TRBD1 (6 bases). V was pared by 6 bases and J by 8 bases, with 16 bases between. Germline loops: CDR1 ENHRY, CDR2 SYGVKD. The CDR3 runs 13 residues. The CDR3 region is CAIRAGAGPGYTF. DNA for the CDR3: TGTGCCATCAGGGCGGGGGCGGGACCCGGCTACACCTTC.

This clonotype showed up just a few times. The chain carries TRBV24-1 and TRBJ2-1, with 13 bases fitting TRBD2. From germline, CDR1 is KGHDR and CDR2 SFDVKD. The CDR3 is 16 amino acids. V shed 0 bases, J shed 5 bases, and the junction held 0 bases outside the gene matches. CDR3 loop: CATSDLGLAGDNEQFF. CDR3 in DNA: TGTGCCACCAGTGATTTGGGACTAGCGGGGGACAATGAGCAGTTCTTC.

This clonotype has just one count. The chain has TRBV7-2 and TRBJ2-7, with 9 bases that match TRBD2. The J call may be wrong; the DNA end is better matched by TRBJ2-1. The CDR3 sequence is 16 residues long. Germline lookup yields CDR1 SGHTA and CDR2 FQGNSA. CDR3 sequence reads: CASNTGTSPLYNEQFF. DNA for the CDR3: TGTGCCAGCAATACCGGGACTAGCCCTTTGTACAATGAGCAGTTCTTC.